The next 29 T cell receptor beta chains were all read from a single sample in a study of technical replicates of blood from a few donors. TCRdb keeps only in-frame clones here, not all; method: immunoSEQ multiplex PCR. This sample has roughly 71,000 clones; over 85% occur once, and the top ten carry over 0.35%. The sequencing input was T cells isolated from PBMCs. These receptors originate from a human donor in good health.

V and J are TRBV7-2 and TRBJ2-5; 12 nucleotides match TRBD2. The CDR3 contains 16 residues. The trim removed 1 base at V and 6 bases at J, leaving 6 bases unmatched. CDR1 is SGHTA, CDR2 FQGNSA, per germline. The CDR3: CASSLETSGRVKTQYF. DNA for the CDR3: TGTGCCAGCAGCTTAGAGACTAGCGGGAGAGTAAAGACCCAGTACTTC.

J is TRBJ1-2 and V is TRBV9, with 9 bases that match TRBD1. Germline CDR1 and CDR2: SGDLS and YYNGEE. Unmatched junction bases numbered 15, after V lost 4 bases and J lost 5 bases. The CDR3 totals 17 residues. For the CDR3, the DNA is TGTGCCAGCAGCCCTTATCTGGGGACAGGGATGGGTTATGGCTACACCTTC. Its translation: CASSPYLGTGMGYGYTF.

The rearrangement links TRBV7-9 to TRBJ1-1, with D tentatively TRBD1 (6 bases). This CDR3 spans 14 amino acids. In germline, CDR1 is SEHNR, CDR2 FQNEAQ (reference sequence). V lost 5 bases to trimming and J lost 10 bases, with 20 bases between them. The CDR3 sequence is CASSPLGTGIGAFF. CDR3 bases: TGTGCCAGCAGCCCGTTGGGAACAGGGATAGGAGCTTTCTTT.

The rearrangement joins TRBV7-3 to TRBJ2-1; TRBD1 matches at 8 bases. Per the germline V gene, CDR1 is SGHTA and CDR2 is FQGTGA. The V segment lost 5 bases and the J segment 0 bases; nucleotides outside the gene matches: 6. This CDR3 comprises 16 residues. DNA for the CDR3: TGTGCCAGCAGCGCGACAGGGGTCCCCTCCTACAATGAGCAGTTCTTC. Translating it yields CASSATGVPSYNEQFF.

This clone showed up just a few times. V usage is TRBV5-1 and J usage is TRBJ1-1; TRBD1 aligns across 8 bases. CDR1 is SGHRS and CDR2 is YFSETQ in the germline V gene. V lost 5 bases, J lost 4 bases, and 1 base stayed unmatched. The CDR3 runs 12 residues. The DNA for the CDR3 is TGCGCCAGCAGACAGGGGGGCACTGAAGCTTTCTTT. Encoded protein: CASRQGGTEAFF. Full variable domain (outside the CDR3, taken from reference TRBV5-1 and TRBJ1-1): KAGVTQTPRYLIKTRGQQVTLSCSPISGHRSVSWYQQTPGQGLQFLFEYFSETQRNKGNFPGRFSGRQFSNSRSEMNVSTLELGDSALYLCASRQGGTEAFFGQGTRLTVV.

The V gene is TRBV6-4, the J gene TRBJ1-2; 8 bases map to TRBD1. There are 14 residues in the CDR3. Germline CDR1 and CDR2: MRHNA and SNTAGT. Trimming removed 2 bases from V and 7 bases from J; junction bases left unmatched: 6. The CDR3, as DNA: TGTGCCAGCAGTGACGGCCAGGGGGCGAGTGGCTACACCTTC. Translating gives CASSDGQGASGYTF.

The chain employs TRBV6-5 and TRBJ2-7, with 8 bases matching TRBD1. The CDR3 covers 14 residues. Germline-derived CDR1 and CDR2 are MNHEY and SVGAGI. Trimming at V came to 2 bases and at J to 3 bases, leaving 3 bases not matched to a gene. The CDR3 region has the DNA TGTGCCAGCAGTTACGACAGGGGTAACTACGAGCAGTACTTC. Translation gives CASSYDRGNYEQYF.

This clone was detected only once. The V and J genes are TRBV9 and TRBJ2-5; D possibly corresponds to TRBD2 (6 bases). Per germline, CDR1 SGDLS and CDR2 YYNGEE. The CDR3 totals 15 residues. V gave up 3 bases and J gave up 5 bases, with 17 bases separating them. The CDR3 DNA sequence: TGTGCCAGCAGCGGAGACAGCTCTCGGGAGGAGACCCAGTACTTC. Its protein product is CASSGDSSREETQYF. The complete variable domain, with remaining parts taken from reference TRBV9 and TRBJ2-5, reads DSGVTQTPKHLITATGQRVTLRCSPRSGDLSVYWYQQSLDQGLQFLIQYYNGEERAKGNILERFSAQQFPDLHSELNLSSLELGDSALYFCASSGDSSREETQYFGPGTRLLVL.

This clone was recorded once. The chain has TRBV10-3 and TRBJ2-1, with D perhaps matching TRBD1 (5 bases). The CDR3 is 15 amino acids. The V end was cut by 0 bases, the J end by 2 bases, with 8 bases between. Germline CDR1 and CDR2: ENHRY and SYGVKD. DNA of the CDR3: TGTGCCATCAGTGAGTCGGAGACAGCCTACAATGAGCAGTTCTTC. It specifies CAISESETAYNEQFF.

V is TRBV5-1 and J is TRBJ2-7; 9 nucleotides agree with TRBD1. After removal of 4 bases from V and 2 bases from J, the junction contained 4 bases not matched to a gene. Looked up from germline, CDR1 is SGHRS and CDR2 is YFSETQ. This CDR3 comprises 14 residues. CDR3 loop: CASSGTGGPYEQYF. The CDR3 nucleotides read TGCGCCAGCAGCGGAACAGGGGGCCCCTACGAGCAGTACTTC.

J is TRBJ2-1 and V is TRBV27; possibly TRBD2 for D (5 bases). Trimming removed 5 bases from V and 6 bases from J, with 14 bases in between. In germline, CDR1 is MNHEY, CDR2 SMNVEV (reference sequence). This CDR3 has 14 amino acids. The CDR3 DNA follows: TGTGCCAGCAGTCTCCGGACTTACCCCAATGAGCAGTTCTTC. Its protein product is CASSLRTYPNEQFF.

This chain connects TRBV5-6 to TRBJ1-5; D might be TRBD1 (5 bases). Per the germline V gene, CDR1 is SGHDT and CDR2 is YYEEEE. The CDR3 sequence is 12 residues long. V was clipped by 3 bases and J by 6 bases, with 7 bases between them. DNA for the CDR3: TGTGCCAGCAGCTGGGGGGGTCAGCCCCAGCATTTT. This encodes CASSWGGQPQHF.

This rearrangement joins TRBV6-5 to TRBJ2-3; D is undetermined. The CDR3 spans 16 residues. Germline V CDR1 and CDR2: MNHEY, SVGAGI. The V and J ends lost 0 bases and 7 bases respectively, with 17 bases between them. This CDR3 is CASSYSQVTSRYTQYF. The CDR3 DNA is TGTGCCAGCAGTTACTCGCAAGTGACATCCCGATATACGCAGTATTTT.

The rearrangement uses TRBV20-1 and TRBJ1-2; unclear D gene. Germline V gene sequence: CDR1 DFQATT, CDR2 SNEGSKA (reference sequence). The CDR3 runs 11 residues. CDR3 amino acids: CRVEVNYGYTF. CDR3 coding DNA: TGCCGCGTCGAGGTGAACTATGGCTACACCTTC.

This clone was seen once. The chain has TRBV5-4 and TRBJ1-1; TRBD1 is a possible D gene (5 bases). The CDR3 runs to 14 residues. V was clipped by 3 bases and J by 7 bases, with 16 bases between them. From germline, CDR1 is SGHNT and CDR2 YYREEE (reference sequence). In nucleotides, the CDR3 is TGTGCCAGCAGCTCCAGGGCGAGGTTTGATGAAGCTTTCTTT. This encodes CASSSRARFDEAFF. Full variable domain (outside the CDR3, taken from reference TRBV5-4 and TRBJ1-1): ETGVTQSPTHLIKTRGQQVTLRCSSQSGHNTVSWYQQALGQGPQFIFQYYREEENGRGNFPPRFSGLQFPNYSSELNVNALELDDSALYLCASSSRARFDEAFFGQGTRLTVV.

The chain employs TRBV2 and TRBJ1-1; 8 bases match TRBD1. Per germline, CDR1 SNHLY and CDR2 FYNNEI. Unmatched junction bases numbered 4, after V lost 2 bases and J lost 5 bases. The CDR3 is 14 amino acids. The CDR3 region is CASSEFQGATEAFF. For the CDR3, the DNA is TGTGCCAGCAGTGAATTTCAGGGGGCGACTGAAGCTTTCTTT.

This clone was seen once. The genes are TRBV2 and TRBJ2-1, with TRBD2 matching over 8 bases. CDR1 and CDR2 (germline): SNHLY, FYNNEI. V lost 6 bases, J lost 5 bases, and 3 bases stayed unmatched. The CDR3 spans 13 residues. The DNA for the CDR3 is TGTGCCAGCAGGAAAGCGGGAGACAATGAGCAGTTCTTC. Its protein is CASRKAGDNEQFF. The variable domain in full, completed from reference TRBV2 and TRBJ2-1, reads EPEVTQTPSHQVTQMGQEVILRCVPISNHLYFYWYRQILGQKVEFLVSFYNNEISEKSEIFDDQFSVERPDGSNFTLKIRSTKLEDSAMYFCASRKAGDNEQFFGPGTRLTVL.

The chain has TRBV29-1 and TRBJ2-1; 7 bases are a match to TRBD1. The CDR3 is 13 amino acids. With V trimmed by 7 bases and J by 5 bases, 8 bases remained unmatched. Germline loops: CDR1 SQVTM, CDR2 ANQGSEA. CDR3 DNA: TGCAGCGGGACCGGGACAGACCACAATGAGCAGTTCTTC. Its translation is CSGTGTDHNEQFF.

V gene TRBV27 combines with J gene TRBJ2-1; the match to TRBD2 covers 13 bases. In germline, CDR1 is MNHEY, CDR2 SMNVEV (reference sequence). The trim removed 6 bases at V and 7 bases at J, leaving 9 bases unmatched. This CDR3 is built from 16 residues. CDR3 in DNA: TGTGCCAGCAGCCTCAGACTAGCGGGAGGAGTAAATGAGCAGTTCTTC. It yields the protein CASSLRLAGGVNEQFF.

The CDR3 loop reads CASSFDRGKAFF. CDR3 coding DNA: TGTGCCAGCAGCTTTGACAGGGGTAAAGCTTTCTTT. This chain connects TRBV11-2 to TRBJ1-1, with 8 positions matching TRBD1. The V segment lost 3 bases and the J segment 9 bases; nucleotides outside the gene matches: 3. This CDR3 is built from 12 residues. The germline gives CDR1 SGHAT, CDR2 FQNNGV.

This chain uses TRBV7-2 with TRBJ1-2, with 7 bases lining up with TRBD1. The CDR3 length is 15 residues. Germline CDR1 SGHTA, CDR2 FQGNSA. The J segment lost 0 bases and the V segment lost 5 bases, leaving 6 bases of the junction unmatched. This CDR3 reads CASSPGTEANYGYTF. DNA for the CDR3: TGTGCCAGCAGCCCCGGGACAGAAGCTAACTATGGCTACACCTTC. Supplemented by reference TRBV7-2 and TRBJ1-2, the full variable domain reads GAGVSQSPSNKVTEKGKDVELRCDPISGHTALYWYRQSLGQGLEFLIYFQGNSAPDKSGLPSDRFSAERTGGSVSTLTIQRTQQEDSAVYLCASSPGTEANYGYTFGSGTRLTVV.

The chain uses TRBV2 and TRBJ1-2; D might be TRBD1 (5 bases). The germline V gene has CDR1 SNHLY and CDR2 FYNNEI. This CDR3 is 16 amino acids long. The V gene lost 7 bases and the J gene lost 3 bases, with 21 bases spanning the gap. The CDR3 reads CASTPLRTPDDYGYTF. In nucleotides, the CDR3 is TGTGCCAGCACTCCACTTAGGACACCTGACGACTATGGCTACACCTTC.

The DNA for the CDR3 is TGCGCCAGCAGCCAAGATGGTAGGACCCAGTACTTC. As protein: CASSQDGRTQYF. This rearrangement joins TRBV4-3 to TRBJ2-5; D remains ambiguous. V was trimmed by 0 bases and J by 7 bases, leaving 6 bases between them. This CDR3 is 12 amino acids long. Germline values: CDR1 LGHNA, CDR2 YSLEER.

The chain combines TRBV11-2 with TRBJ1-1; TRBD1 matches at 8 bases. The V gene end was trimmed by 4 bases and the J gene end by 6 bases; junction bases not matched to a gene: 10. Germline-derived CDR1 and CDR2 are SGHAT and FQNNGV. There are 15 residues in the CDR3. The DNA of the CDR3 is TGTGCCAGCAGCTCCTGGACAGGGCGAAACTCTGAAGCTTTCTTT. It yields the protein CASSSWTGRNSEAFF.

V gene TRBV5-4 combines with J gene TRBJ2-3; 14 bases match TRBD2. V was pared by 4 bases and J by 3 bases, with 4 bases of the junction left unmatched. The CDR3 extends over 16 amino acids. Germline CDR1 is SGHNT and CDR2 is YYREEE (reference sequence). The CDR3, as DNA: TGTGCCAGCAGCCGGGGGACTAGCGGGAGAACAGATACGCAGTATTTT. It is translated as CASSRGTSGRTDTQYF. Together with reference TRBV5-4 and TRBJ2-3, the CDR3 gives the full variable domain: ETGVTQSPTHLIKTRGQQVTLRCSSQSGHNTVSWYQQALGQGPQFIFQYYREEENGRGNFPPRFSGLQFPNYSSELNVNALELDDSALYLCASSRGTSGRTDTQYFGPGTRLTVL.

The CDR3 sequence is CAWSGASGVLDTQYF. The CDR3 nucleotides are TGTGCCTGGAGTGGGGCTAGCGGGGTATTAGATACGCAGTATTTT. The chain is built from TRBV30 and TRBJ2-3; TRBD2 agrees at 9 bases. The V segment lost 1 base and the J segment 5 bases; nucleotides outside the gene matches: 7. The germline gives CDR1 GTSNPN, CDR2 SVGIG (reference sequence). This CDR3 is 15 amino acids long.

The chain joins TRBV10-2 to TRBJ2-1; D possibly corresponds to TRBD2 (5 bases). The V gene's germline CDR1 is WSHSY and CDR2 SAAADI. This CDR3 is 10 amino acids long. The V end lost 8 bases, the J end lost 8 bases, and 7 bases lay between the germline ends. The CDR3 region is CASLEDEQFF. Here the CDR3 DNA reads TGCGCCAGCTTGGAGGATGAGCAGTTCTTC.

This clone was seen just once. The J gene is TRBJ2-7, the V gene TRBV6-5; 7 positions match TRBD2. V lost 2 bases and J lost 2; bases outside the gene matches: 6. Per the germline V gene, CDR1 is MNHEY and CDR2 is SVGAGI. The CDR3 consists of 15 residues. CDR3 loop: CASSYRASGPYEQYF. CDR3 coding DNA: TGTGCCAGCAGTTACCGGGCTAGCGGCCCCTACGAGCAGTACTTC.

The V gene is TRBV15, the J gene TRBJ1-1, with 11 nucleotides matching TRBD1. The CDR3 is made up of 14 amino acids. Per germline, CDR1 LNHNV and CDR2 YYDKDF (reference sequence). The trim removed 6 bases at V and 1 base at J, leaving 1 base unmatched. The CDR3 loop reads CATRGTGGNTEAFF. CDR3 coding DNA: TGTGCCACCAGGGGGACAGGGGGGAACACTGAAGCTTTCTTT.